The 16 T cell receptor beta chains below were found in one sample sequenced in a study of T-cell memory formation after mild COVID-19. A single record per CDR3 protein comes from TCRdb applying MiXCR to the 5' RACE reads. The table has just under 50,000 distinct CDR3 sequences, 9% to 15% seen once. The sequenced sample was PBMCs or a T cell subset sorted from them (not recorded which). Receptors originate from a man in his late teens or twenties who had mild COVID-19 (a few samples of this study predate the infection). Cell type and time point are not known.

V is TRBV7-2 and J is TRBJ2-5; the D gene is possibly TRBD1 (7 bases). CDR1 is SGHTA, CDR2 FQGNSA, per germline. Trimming shortened V by 6 bases and J by 6 bases, and 17 bases separated the two germline ends. The CDR3 loop spans 14 amino acids. The DNA for the CDR3 is TGTGCCAGCAGGAACGACAGGGCGGGGAAGACCCAGTACTTC. This gives the protein CASRNDRAGKTQYF.

The genes are TRBV21-1 and TRBJ2-7; the table's D call of TRBD1 was not tested on the DNA. TRBV21-1 is termed a pseudogene. This CDR3 has 14 amino acids. DNA for the CDR3: TGTGCCAGCAGCAACACGCAACAGGGCTACGAGCAGTACGTC. It is translated as CASSNTQQGYEQYV.

This clonotype has a handful of counts. The genes are TRBV6-5 and TRBJ2-7, with 10 positions matching TRBD2. V gave up 10 bases and J gave up 4 bases; unmatched junction bases: 10. This CDR3 is 14 amino acids long. The germline CDR1 and CDR2 sequences are MNHEY and SVGAGI. For the CDR3, the DNA is TGTGCCACGCACAATAGCGGGGGGCGTTACGAGCAGTACTTC. Translation gives CATHNSGGRYEQYF.

The table lists this clonotype with many counts. The CDR3 protein is CASSLQRGWQETQYF. The CDR3 DNA is TGTGCCAGCAGCTTACAGCGGGGTTGGCAAGAGACCCAGTACTTC. This chain links TRBV7-9 with TRBJ2-5; TRBD2 matches 7 bases. This CDR3 is built from 15 residues. V shed 2 bases, J shed 2 bases, and the junction held 5 bases outside the gene matches. Germline V gene sequence: CDR1 SEHNR, CDR2 FQNEAQ (reference sequence).

This clonotype was recorded many times. The rearrangement links TRBV2 to TRBJ2-3; tentative D call: TRBD2 (6 bases). Germline values: CDR1 SNHLY, CDR2 FYNNEI. The CDR3 spans 15 residues. Between the trimmed V and J ends, which lost 11 bases and 0 bases, there was a span of 18 bases. The CDR3 loop is CAGTPPGTSTDTQYF. CDR3 nucleotide sequence: TGTGCCGGGACCCCCCCGGGGACTAGCACAGATACGCAGTATTTT.

J is TRBJ2-2 and V is TRBV4-3; perhaps TRBD2 as D (6 bases). The CDR3 is 17 amino acids. The V gene's germline CDR1 is LGHNA and CDR2 YSLEER. V was pared by 0 bases and J by 8 bases, with 19 bases between. The CDR3: CASSQDESLPGDGELFF. CDR3 nucleotides: TGCGCCAGCAGCCAAGATGAGAGCCTTCCGGGAGATGGGGAGCTGTTTTTT.

This clonotype occurred a few times. The V gene is TRBV18, the J gene TRBJ2-5; 9 positions match TRBD1. Germline loops: CDR1 KGHSH, CDR2 LQKENI. The CDR3 runs 16 residues. Trimming cost V 2 bases and J 4 bases; bases outside gene matches: 8. CDR3: CASSPVEQGARETQYF. The CDR3 region has the DNA TGTGCCAGCTCACCAGTGGAACAGGGGGCGCGAGAGACCCAGTACTTC.

The gene calls are TRBV7-9 and TRBJ1-3; D unresolved. There are 14 residues in the CDR3. Germline V gene lookup returns CDR1 SEHNR and CDR2 FQNEAQ (reference sequence). The germline V and J ends were trimmed by 4 bases and 2 bases, with 9 bases remaining between them. CDR3 nucleotide sequence: TGTGCCAGCAGCTCGCCTCTTACTGGAAACACCATATATTTT. It yields the protein CASSSPLTGNTIYF.

This clonotype showed up just a few times. The genes are TRBV20-1 and TRBJ2-3; 9 positions agree with TRBD2. Per the germline V gene, CDR1 is DFQATT and CDR2 is SNEGSKA (reference sequence). Trimming removed 5 bases from V and 6 bases from J; junction bases left unmatched: 12. The CDR3 sequence is 15 residues long. This CDR3 reads CSALTGRGGADTQYF. CDR3 sequence (DNA): TGCAGTGCTCTGACTGGGCGCGGGGGGGCCGATACGCAGTATTTT.

The chain combines TRBV20-1 with TRBJ1-4; D gene uncertain. V gave up 2 bases and J gave up 8 bases, with 12 bases separating them. CDR3 length: 13 amino acids. CDR1 is DFQATT and CDR2 is SNEGSKA in the germline V gene (reference sequence). CDR3 coding DNA: TGCAGTGCTAGACCCGACCAGCTCGAAAAACTGTTTTTT. Protein product: CSARPDQLEKLFF.

The chain uses TRBV6-2 or TRBV6-3 and TRBJ2-7; TRBD2 aligns across 8 bases. CDR1 MNHEY and CDR2 SVGEGT come from the germline V gene. The J segment lost 6 bases and the V segment lost 5 bases, leaving 12 bases of the junction unmatched. This CDR3 spans 15 amino acids. CDR3 nucleotide sequence: TGTGCCAGCAGTGAGCGGGGGAGCCACCCGGCCGAGCAGTACTTC. Translated: CASSERGSHPAEQYF.

In its sample, this clonotype was seen a few times. The chain uses TRBV7-9 and TRBJ2-2; unclear D gene. CDR1 is SEHNR and CDR2 is FQNEAQ in the germline V gene (reference sequence). The CDR3 length is 13 residues. Trimming pared 6 bases from V and 4 bases from J, leaving 9 bases between. CDR3 bases: TGTGCCAGCAGGGGCCCGGGCACCGGGGAGCTGTTTTTT. This translates into CASRGPGTGELFF.

This clonotype was counted a few times. This sequence joins TRBV20-1 and TRBJ2-7, with 10 bases identical to TRBD2. The CDR3 covers 16 residues. J gave up 3 bases and V 1 base, and 9 bases lay outside the gene matches. Germline assignment: CDR1 DFQATT and CDR2 SNEGSKA (reference sequence). CDR3 sequence: CSARVESSGGFYEQYF. For the CDR3, the DNA is TGCAGTGCTAGAGTAGAGTCTAGCGGGGGCTTCTACGAGCAGTACTTC.

In its sample, this clonotype was seen a few times. This chain joins TRBV6-6 and TRBJ1-3; D possibly corresponds to TRBD1 (6 bases). Germline V lookup: CDR1 MNHNY, CDR2 SVGAGI (reference sequence). V lost 7 bases and J 0 bases, leaving 25 bases between the germline ends. The CDR3 consists of 19 residues. The CDR3 DNA is TGTGCCAGCATCCCAACCCACGGGGGCAGCTCAAGCTCTGGAAACACCATATATTTT. It is translated as CASIPTHGGSSSSGNTIYF.

This clonotype occurred a few times. The chain is built from TRBV6-2 or TRBV6-3 and TRBJ2-7; 7 bases fit TRBD2. J lost 6 bases, V lost 2 bases, and 10 bases had no gene match. The CDR3 spans 15 residues. CDR1 and CDR2 from the germline V gene are MNHEY and SVGEGT. CDR3 sequence reads: CASSYDDGGGIEQYV. CDR3 nucleotide sequence: TGTGCCAGCAGTTACGACGATGGGGGGGGAATCGAGCAGTACGTC.

The V and J genes are TRBV10-3 and TRBJ1-1, with D maybe TRBD1 (6 bases). Trimming took off 3 bases at V and 7 bases at J, with 12 bases between the two ends. This CDR3 spans 13 amino acids. Germline lookup yields CDR1 ENHRY and CDR2 SYGVKD. CDR3 residues: CAISDQGRGEAFF. DNA for the CDR3: TGTGCCATCAGTGATCAGGGGAGAGGTGAAGCTTTCTTT.